The rows below give T cell receptor beta chains drawn from one sample of a study of early T cells in non-severe SARS-CoV-2 infection. One entry per CDR3 protein results from TCRdb running MiXCR on the 5' RACE reads. Of approximately 50,000 distinct CDR3 sequences listed, about 10% are singletons. Sequencing input: whole blood. The receptors stem from an adult who was a healthcare worker with PCR-confirmed SARS-CoV-2 infection or an uninfected control (not recorded which). The CDR3 runs from the conserved cysteine through the conserved F or W. The D gene is left open where the match is weak. Where a row states a size, it is once, few, many or the class of an expanded clone; other rows omit it.

V	D	size	J	DNA	CDR3
TRBV29-1	TRBD1	many	TRBJ2-7	TGCAGCGTTGAAACCAGGGACAGGGGATACGAGCAGTACTTC	CSVETRDRGYEQYF
TRBV2	.	.	TRBJ2-3	TGTGCCAGCAGTGAAGCGCTTGGGGGGCATGGCGAGTATTTT	CASSEALGGHGEYF
TRBV24-1	.	many	TRBJ2-5	TGTGCCACCAGTGATCGCTGGACCCAGTACTTC	CATSDRWTQYF
TRBV18	TRBD1	many	TRBJ1-1	TGTGCCAGCTCACAGAGGACAGGGGAGAACACTGAAGCTTTCTTT	CASSQRTGENTEAFF
TRBV7-6	.	.	TRBJ2-2	TGTGCCAGCAGCTTGGGTTGGAACACCGGGGAGCTGTTTTTT	CASSLGWNTGELFF
TRBV6-1	TRBD1	.	TRBJ2-5	TGTGCCGGCAGTGATCGACAGGGGGAGACCCAGTACTTC	CAGSDRQGETQYF
TRBV28	TRBD1	many	TRBJ1-2	TGTGCCAGCAGTTTAGGAATGGACAGGGACTACGGCTACACCTTC	CASSLGMDRDYGYTF
TRBV20-1	TRBD2	.	TRBJ2-1	TGCAGTGCTAGAGATCTTATGACTAGCGGTTATAATGAGCAGTTCTTC	CSARDLMTSGYNEQFF
TRBV4-3	TRBD1	many	TRBJ1-4	TGCGCCAGCAGCCAAGAGTCGGTCACAGGGGGTCAAAAGTACGAAAAACTGTTTTTT	CASSQESVTGGQKYEKLFF
TRBV28	TRBD2	many	TRBJ2-5	TGTGCCAGCACCCTAGGGGTGACTAGCGGGAGCCGTGGAGAGACCCAGTACTTC	CASTLGVTSGSRGETQYF
TRBV7-3	.	many	TRBJ2-1	TGTGCCAGCAGCTTGGGCGGTGCCCTTTACAATGAGCAGTTCTTC	CASSLGGALYNEQFF
TRBV10-3	TRBD2	.	TRBJ2-7	TGTGCCATCAGAACGATAGCGGGAGGAGTTTACGAGCAGTACTTC	CAIRTIAGGVYEQYF
TRBV28	.	.	TRBJ2-7	TGTGCCAGCAGTGTCGGACGCCGGGAGCAGTACTTC	CASSVGRREQYF
TRBV13	.	many	TRBJ1-1	TGTGCCAGCAGCTTGGGAACACCGGGACTTGAAACTGAAGCTTTCTTT	CASSLGTPGLETEAFF
TRBV10-3	.	.	TRBJ2-1	TGTACCACCCGTGTTGGGGTCGCGAATGAGCAGTTCTTC	CTTRVGVANEQFF
TRBV12-3/TRBV12-4	.	many	TRBJ2-7	TGTGCCAGCAGTTTGGGTGGAAAATCCTACGAGCAGTACTTC	CASSLGGKSYEQYF
TRBV27	.	few	TRBJ1-2	TGTGCCAGCAGTGATGCTGGAGTCGATGGCTACACCTTC	CASSDAGVDGYTF
TRBV12-5	TRBD2	few	TRBJ2-3	TGTGCTAGTGGTTTAGGGACTAGCGGAGACACAGATACGCAGTATTTT	CASGLGTSGDTDTQYF
TRBV20-1	.	many	TRBJ2-1	TGCAGTGCTAGTCCTCCTCCCTACAATGAGCAGTTCTTC	CSASPPPYNEQFF
TRBV6-1	.	medium-sized	TRBJ1-1	TGTGCCAGCAGTGAACCTCTGGGCACTGAAGCTTTCTTT	CASSEPLGTEAFF
TRBV28	TRBD1	few	TRBJ1-4	TGTGCCAGCATGGACAGGGCTTCTGAAAAACTGTTTTTT	CASMDRASEKLFF
TRBV7-8	.	few	TRBJ1-2	TGTGCCAGCAGTTCCTTGGCGAGTTCCTATGGCTACACCTTC	CASSSLASSYGYTF
TRBV27	.	many	TRBJ2-1	TGTGCCAGCAGTTTGGGCCTTTATACAGGAAACTCCTACAATGAGCAGTTCTTC	CASSLGLYTGNSYNEQFF